The entry below gives a single TCR beta chain sequence along with its context. Its antigen is currently unknown. This record comes from a study of cytomegalovirus exposure and HLA in healthy donors. About the research overall: An analysis done earlier identified 100 million to 140 million unique TCR beta sequences from around 180 million T cells. Overall study results and limits: 164 TCR beta chains were listed as cytomegalovirus-associated.

V lost 6 bases and J lost 2; bases outside the gene matches: 8. The CDR3 totals 15 residues. Per germline, CDR1 MDHEN and CDR2 SYDVKM. 13 Jbeta primers and 60 Vbeta primers were used for the PCR. Sequencing used immunoSEQ multiplex PCR; TCRdb keeps in-frame clones, though not all of them. The sample records roughly 130,000 clones, around 70% being singletons. The clonotype comes from a middle-aged woman in good health and CMV-seropositive. V and J are TRBV28 and TRBJ2-5, with TRBD2 matching 8 bases. Sequences were obtained from PBMCs. CDR3 DNA: TGTGCCAGCAGGGCGGGGGGAGTCTTACAAGAGACCCAGTACTTC. This codes for CASRAGGVLQETQYF.